This TCR beta chain was captured by sequencing in a study of T cells in Graves' hyperthyroidism and ophthalmopathy. Study-level background: Upon initial diagnosis and before any treatment, peripheral blood was collected. Study findings and constraints: Stable hyperthyroidism was separated from ophthalmopathy by a model based on 13 V-J features.

Uncontrolled infections, other autoimmune diseases, pregnancy or lactation led to exclusion of patients. Based on clinical symptoms, serum thyroxine and TRAb, thyroid ultrasound and orbital computed tomography, diagnoses were reached. Trimming removed 1 base from V and 3 bases from J, with 9 bases in between. The CDR3 is 14 residues long. This clonotype has only a few counts. No antigen is known for it. TCR beta CDR3 region amplification was performed from RNA transcripts. Initially, a first-round RT-PCR of the TCR CDR3 employed the HTBI primer set. TCRdb re-derived calls from the multiplex PCR reads in MiXCR, one entry per CDR3 protein. The sample carries about 640,000 distinct CDR3 sequences, 20% to 25% recorded once.

V and J are TRBV12-3 or TRBV12-4 and TRBJ2-5; D remains ambiguous. This TCR was sampled from a man younger than 45 with Graves' ophthalmopathy. The sample comprised blood. Written as DNA, the CDR3 is TGTGCCAGCAGTTTAGTAGGCCGGGAAGAGACCCAGTACTTC. Amino acid sequence: CASSLVGREETQYF.